Reported below is one T cell receptor (beta chain). Its antigen is unknown. The sample comes from a study of shared clonotypes between healthy human individuals. Study background: Serving as donors were a couple of women and a few men, whose ages spanned 18 to 49. Three CD4 naive, three CD4 memory, two CD8 naive and one CD8 memory plate were used per donor.

Assay used: immunoSEQ multiplex PCR; TCRdb lists only in-frame clones, some missing. The table records 2 million to 2.5 million clones, roughly 91% of them present only once. Overall study results and limits: Across a handful of donors, naive CD4 shared roughly 5%, naive CD8 approximately 3.5%, memory CD4 less than 2.5%, memory CD8 more than 0.35%.

Terminally differentiated effector memory CD45RA+ cells were left out of the naive CD8 fraction, which was CD45RO-negative and positively selected for CCR7. The donor cohort consisted entirely of Caucasian adults residing in Nashville, Tennessee. The CDR3 has 15 residues. The V end was cut by 3 bases, the J end by 8 bases, with 17 bases between. Germline V gene lookup returns CDR1 SGHNT and CDR2 YENEEA. The sequencing sample was made of naive CD8+ T cells from PBMCs. The receptor's source is a man younger than 35 in good health. Some clones in this sample may be carry-over from other donors' samples. The chain has TRBV11-3 and TRBJ2-1, with D perhaps matching TRBD2 (6 bases). The CDR3 loop reads CASSLEGAGLDEQFF. CDR3 bases: TGTGCCAGCAGCTTGGAGGGAGCAGGGTTGGATGAGCAGTTCTTC.